This TCR beta chain was captured in a study of T cells in lung cancer brain metastases (dated by TCRdb to 2017 to 2018). Some background on the complete study: Of the roughly 22 patients, 15 to 17 had a history of tobacco use, with a median of approximately 40 pack-years. The average DNA integrity number was about 4 in both primary and metastatic specimens, and the two sites did not differ significantly. The primary and brain metastasis specimens were acquired a median of around 320 days apart. Of the patients, under twelve were female and roughly nine were male, and their median age at first diagnosis was 50 to 65 years. In this study, the TCR beta CDR3 repertoires of fully resected primary non-small cell lung cancers were compared with those of paired brain metastases. The cohort included roughly 20 patients who provided 40 or so specimens, with each patient contributing one primary lung lesion and one brain metastasis. Eighteen of the 20 patients received no interval therapy between primary and metastasis resection.

General findings and caveats noted by the study authors: DNA fragmentation in FFPE samples may have prevented retrieval of the complete infiltrating T cell repertoire. The study could not control for the effects of preoperative corticosteroids on T cell infiltration in brain metastases. Brain metastases had significantly fewer unique productive clones than paired primaries (median about 1,500 versus 4,500). The ten most abundant clones made up a significantly larger repertoire fraction in brain metastases than primaries, suggesting clonal expansion. Most clones were specific to a single lesion, and paired lesions overlapped only to a limited degree (mean Morisita index roughly 0.21).

Via the germline V gene, CDR1 is MNHEY and CDR2 SVGAGI. CDR3 length: 15 amino acids, cysteine to phenylalanine. Just CDR3 DNA is preserved here, 45 bases in frame from base 1. At the junction V is shortened by 5 bases and J by 3 bases, with 16 bases in between. The count of this clone is one. No cognate antigen has been identified for it. The sample holds no much larger clone one base away, and base qualities are not on file. Patients underwent resection for synchronous oligometastatic disease or delayed recurrence of a solitary brain metastasis. To avoid including cancers other than NSCLC, any patient with a history of multiple malignancies was excluded. Tumor areas were macrodissected from a few deparaffinized around 10 um unstained sections guided by marked H&E slides. All specimens were formalin-fixed and paraffin-embedded (FFPE). The AllPrep DNA/RNA FFPE Kit was used for extraction of genomic DNA.

Each sample received roughly 2.24 to 5 ug of genomic DNA as input, and the DNA input was kept equal within each pair of samples. TCR beta libraries were constructed with the immunoSEQ hsTCRbeta Kit, with multiplexed V and J gene primers used across two PCR steps. Pooled libraries, together with positive and negative controls, were sequenced on an Illumina MiSeq with a 100-cycle paired-end protocol. In the paper's pipeline: The immunoSEQ vendor processed the raw data into normalized, annotated TCR beta repertoire reports. Richness was defined as unique clones by nucleotide sequence, with iChao1 and Efron-Thisted estimators extrapolating total richness. To characterize and compare the paired lesions, the analysis used Pielou's evenness, Simpson's index, the proportional abundance of the top-ten clones, and the Morisita overlap index. In its TCRdb copy, this immuneACCESS table keeps in-frame sequences only and misses some clones. Where compared with another copy, unresolved V genes explain less than half of these, and the others have no known cause. V, J and clone size reflect that table, while D and trimming were determined from the DNA. Across this sample there are about 4,900 clones, with roughly 84% seen only once. Under 3.5% of the sample comes from the top ten.

Sequencing was performed on tumor tissue from the primary lung tumor. According to the study, the label for this sample's cell subset or site signals: primary lung cancer lesion. Rearrangement joined TRBV6-5 to TRBJ1-1, with an unclear D gene assignment. The sequence derives from a woman in her forties or fifties with non-small cell lung cancer. The CDR3 protein is CASSLGARGDTEAFF. The nucleotides are TGTGCCAGCAGTCTGGGCGCTCGCGGGGACACTGAAGCTTTCTTT.